This TCR beta chain was captured in a study of OX40 agonist ivuxolimab in advanced cancers. CDR1 LGHNA and CDR2 YNFKEQ come from the germline V gene. V lost 0 bases and J 0 bases, leaving 11 bases between the germline ends. The CDR3 runs to 16 residues. Assay used: immunoSEQ multiplex PCR; TCRdb lists only in-frame clones, some missing. Found here are 55,000 to 80,000 clones, roughly 85% of them singletons; the top ten hold over 2.5%. The genes are TRBV4-2 and TRBJ1-2; D uncertain. This clonotype originated in an adult with an advanced solid tumor such as melanoma, head and neck, liver or kidney cancer. Sequencing was performed on CD4+ or CD8+ T cells sorted from blood, taken in a trial of the OX40 agonist ivuxolimab. Here the CDR3 DNA reads TGTGCCAGCAGCCAAGAAGTAGTCTCTGCTAACTATGGCTACACCTTC. Translating gives CASSQEVVSANYGYTF.